This entry lists 24 T cell receptor beta chains sequenced from one sample in a study of T-cell reconstitution after alpha-beta-depleted transplantation in children. Preparation of the TCRbeta library used unique molecular identifiers. One entry per CDR3 protein, called by TCRdb with MiXCR from the PCR reads. The sample shows fewer than 5,500 distinct CDR3 sequences, 15% to 20% of them seen only once. This specimen was PBMCs, mostly from graft donor cells, taken 180 days after TCRalphabeta/CD19-depleted stem cell transplant. The receptors here all came from a male patient under 10 years old who had a stem cell transplant for acute lymphoblastic leukemia, so the T cells may come from the graft donor.

This clonotype was found many times. The genes are TRBV6-5 and TRBJ1-1, with D uncertain. V gave up 2 bases and J gave up 1 base, with 8 bases separating them. Germline values: CDR1 MNHEY, CDR2 SVGAGI. The CDR3 totals 14 residues. DNA for the CDR3: TGTGCCAGCAGTTACGACCACAGGAACACTGAAGCTTTCTTT. It encodes CASSYDHRNTEAFF.

As regards this clonotype: An end of the junction does not agree with germline; a read error may underlie this. Here the CDR3 reads CASSPGPRADMQYF. The CDR3 region has the DNA TGCGCCAGCAGCCCAGGGCCCAGGGCGGATATGCAGTATTTT. The chain joins TRBV5-1 to TRBJ2-3; TRBD1 is a possible D gene (5 bases). This CDR3 comprises 14 residues. The V gene's germline CDR1 is SGHRS and CDR2 YFSETQ.

The chain recombines TRBV28 with TRBJ2-7; TRBD2 is a possible D gene (6 bases). V lost 10 bases and J lost 6, with 25 bases in between. This CDR3 comprises 15 residues. The V gene's germline CDR1 is MDHEN and CDR2 SYDVKM. CDR3: CAMGPGLRGIIEQYF. The DNA of the CDR3 is TGTGCCATGGGCCCCGGGCTTCGCGGGATTATCGAGCAGTACTTC.

Comment on this clonotype: It may be a read error: a sequence one base away is much more abundant. This chain connects TRBV7-9 to TRBJ2-3; 7 nucleotides match TRBD2. CDR1 is SEHNR, CDR2 FQNEAQ, per germline (reference sequence). The CDR3 runs 16 residues. With 5 bases clipped from V and 2 bases from J, the junction kept 10 bases outside the gene matches. The DNA for the CDR3 is TGTGCCAGCAGCGCGACTTCAGGGACTATCACAGATACGCAGTATTTT. Protein: CASSATSGTITDTQYF.

There are many counts of this clonotype. The chain couples TRBV7-9 to TRBJ1-5; TRBD1 is a possible D gene (5 bases). The V end was cut by 4 bases, the J end by 3 bases, with 10 bases between. The germline gives CDR1 SEHNR, CDR2 FQNEAQ (reference sequence). The CDR3 is 14 amino acids. The DNA of the CDR3 is TGTGCCAGCAGCTCCCGCAGGGCCAATCAGCCCCAGCATTTT. This gives the protein CASSSRRANQPQHF.

The table lists this clonotype with many counts. J is TRBJ2-2 and V is TRBV5-1; D might be TRBD1 (6 bases). V was cut by 4 bases and J by 6 bases, with 10 bases left in between. This CDR3 is built from 13 residues. From germline, CDR1 is SGHRS and CDR2 YFSETQ. The CDR3 nucleotides read TGCGCCAGCAGCCTACAGGGTGCCGGGGAGCTGTTTTTT. This encodes CASSLQGAGELFF.

This clonotype was found a few times. The chain carries TRBV7-6 and TRBJ2-1; possibly TRBD2 for D (6 bases). The V end was cut by 5 bases, the J end by 0 bases, with 14 bases between. Germline assignment: CDR1 SGHVS and CDR2 FNYEAQ. The CDR3 runs 16 residues. This CDR3 reads CASSLWRESSYNEQFF. The CDR3 region has the DNA TGTGCCAGCAGCCTCTGGCGGGAAAGCTCCTACAATGAGCAGTTCTTC.

This clonotype was seen many times. This sequence joins TRBV12-3 or TRBV12-4 and TRBJ2-5, with TRBD2 matching over 7 bases. V lost 7 bases to trimming and J lost 2 bases; unmatched junction nucleotides: 10. This CDR3 contains 15 residues. In DNA, the CDR3 is TGTGCCAGCACCAGACGGACTAGTCGGCAAGAGACCCAGTACTTC. Translated, it gives CASTRRTSRQETQYF.

This clonotype was counted at least ten times. This chain connects TRBV2 to TRBJ2-5; D might be TRBD2 (5 bases). Germline-derived CDR1 and CDR2 are SNHLY and FYNNEI. The CDR3 runs 12 residues. Trimming pared 8 bases from V and 4 bases from J, leaving 11 bases between. CDR3 amino acids: CASRFGGETQYF. In DNA form, the CDR3 reads TGTGCCAGCCGTTTTGGAGGAGAGACCCAGTACTTC.

This clonotype was seen ten or more times. This sequence joins TRBV7-9 and TRBJ1-2; D is undetermined. The length of the CDR3 is 14 residues. The germline gives CDR1 SEHNR, CDR2 FQNEAQ (reference sequence). V was pared by 3 bases and J by 2 bases, with 10 bases between. CDR3 coding DNA: TGTGCCAGCAGCTTTGGCTTCACGAACTATGGCTACACCTTC. Residues: CASSFGFTNYGYTF. Based on the CDR3 plus reference TRBV7-9 and TRBJ1-2, the full variable domain is DTGVSQNPRHKITKRGQNVTFRCDPISEHNRLYWYRQTLGQGPEFLTYFQNEAQLEKSRLLSDRFSAERPKGSFSTLEIQRTEQGDSAMYLCASSFGFTNYGYTFGSGTRLTVV.

This clonotype was recorded at least ten times. The genes are TRBV7-2 and TRBJ2-5; no clear D gene. CDR3 length: 13 residues. Germline V gene lookup returns CDR1 SGHTA and CDR2 FQGNSA. Trimming cost V 1 base and J 3 bases, with 6 bases left between them. CDR3 coding DNA: TGTGCCAGCAGCTTAGTTCGAGAAGAGACCCAGTACTTC. This gives the protein CASSLVREETQYF. Variable domain in full (rest from reference TRBV7-2 and TRBJ2-5): GAGVSQSPSNKVTEKGKDVELRCDPISGHTALYWYRQSLGQGLEFLIYFQGNSAPDKSGLPSDRFSAERTGGSVSTLTIQRTQQEDSAVYLCASSLVREETQYFGPGTRLLVL.

This clonotype was observed a few times. The gene calls are TRBV6-5 and TRBJ1-4; tentative D call: TRBD1 (6 bases). This CDR3 is 13 amino acids long. From germline, CDR1 is MNHEY and CDR2 SVGAGI. Deletions cut 8 bases from V and 3 bases from J, with 10 bases between. CDR3 residues: CASRQDPNEKLFF. The CDR3, as DNA: TGTGCCAGCCGACAGGACCCTAATGAAAAACTGTTTTTT.

This clonotype was observed at least ten times. The chain carries TRBV28 and TRBJ2-7; D possibly corresponds to TRBD1 (5 bases). Germline V gene lookup returns CDR1 MDHEN and CDR2 SYDVKM. The length of the CDR3 is 14 residues. Trimming left V 1 base short and J 2 bases short, with 9 bases between. CDR3 region: CASSLSGSPYEQYF. The CDR3, as DNA: TGTGCCAGCAGTTTATCAGGGTCCCCCTACGAGCAGTACTTC.

The chain recombines TRBV11-2 with TRBJ1-1; D remains unclear. The V end lost 3 bases, the J end lost 0 bases, and 11 bases lay between the germline ends. Per germline, CDR1 SGHAT and CDR2 FQNNGV. This CDR3 is 15 amino acids long. Here the CDR3 reads CASSFRLNMNTEAFF. The CDR3 bases are TGTGCCAGCAGCTTTCGACTTAACATGAACACTGAAGCTTTCTTT.

The table lists this clonotype with many counts. The V call is TRBV10-3, the J call TRBJ2-7; 11 nucleotides align to TRBD1. V dropped 9 bases and J dropped 7; count of bases not matched to a gene: 5. Looked up from germline, CDR1 is ENHRY and CDR2 is SYGVKD. The CDR3 loop spans 12 amino acids. CDR3 DNA sequence: TGTGCCATAGGACAGGGGGCGCTAGAGCAGTACTTC. Translating gives CAIGQGALEQYF.

This clonotype was observed at least ten times. This sequence joins TRBV20-1 and TRBJ2-2; possibly TRBD1 for D (6 bases). V was clipped by 5 bases and J by 0 bases, with 10 bases between them. Germline V gene lookup returns CDR1 DFQATT and CDR2 SNEGSKA (reference sequence). The CDR3 contains 14 residues. The CDR3 nucleotides are TGCAGTGCTCCCGGGACAACGAACACCGGGGAGCTGTTTTTT. Protein sequence: CSAPGTTNTGELFF.

This clonotype was counted at least ten times. The J gene is TRBJ2-5, the V gene TRBV6-5; D is unresolved. V lost 3 bases, J lost 1 base, and 9 bases lay in between. CDR3 length: 14 residues. Germline loops: CDR1 MNHEY, CDR2 SVGAGI. The CDR3, as DNA: TGTGCCAGCAGTTATACTACCCTCCAAGAGACCCAGTACTTC. Encoded protein: CASSYTTLQETQYF.

About this clonotype: The junction differs from germline at one of its ends, possibly a read error. The V gene is TRBV29-1, the J gene TRBJ2-2, with D hard to call. The CDR3 runs 14 residues. Looked up from germline, CDR1 is SQVTM and CDR2 is ANQGSEA. The CDR3 DNA sequence: TGCAGCCTTGAAGGCGGCCAGCGCACCGGAGAGCTGTTTTTT. The encoded protein is CSLEGGQRTGELFF.

By share, this clonotype counts as medium-sized. The chain carries TRBV5-1 and TRBJ1-2, with a weak D call TRBD1 (5 bases). Per the germline V gene, CDR1 is SGHRS and CDR2 is YFSETQ. The V gene lost 0 bases and the J gene lost 0 bases, with 9 bases spanning the gap. The CDR3 is 15 amino acids. The CDR3 reads CASSLGGRANYGYTF. The CDR3 nucleotides read TGCGCCAGCAGCTTGGGGGGCAGAGCTAACTATGGCTACACCTTC. The complete variable domain, with remaining parts taken from reference TRBV5-1 and TRBJ1-2, reads KAGVTQTPRYLIKTRGQQVTLSCSPISGHRSVSWYQQTPGQGLQFLFEYFSETQRNKGNFPGRFSGRQFSNSRSEMNVSTLELGDSALYLCASSLGGRANYGYTFGSGTRLTVV.

This clonotype was recorded at least ten times. This sequence joins TRBV11-2 and TRBJ2-1, with D perhaps TRBD2 (5 bases). Germline V gene lookup returns CDR1 SGHAT and CDR2 FQNNGV. Trimming stripped 0 bases from V and 7 bases from J, with 10 bases between. This CDR3 comprises 14 residues. The CDR3: CASSLDLAVNEQFF. The CDR3 bases are TGTGCCAGCAGCTTAGATCTAGCAGTAAATGAGCAGTTCTTC.

As regards this clonotype: A much larger clone differs by one base, so this may be a read error. This chain connects TRBV7-9 to TRBJ2-7; D assignment may be TRBD1 or TRBD2 (6 bases each). Germline CDR1 SEHNR, CDR2 FQNEAQ (reference sequence). The CDR3 is 13 residues long. The CDR3 loop reads CARSLADSYEQYF. The CDR3 DNA reads as TGTGCCAGGAGCTTAGCGGACAGCTACGAGCAGTACTTC.

There are many counts of this clonotype. The chain recombines TRBV11-3 with TRBJ1-3; D is undetermined. Germline V gives CDR1 SGHNT, CDR2 YENEEA. The V end was cut by 0 bases, the J end by 1 base, with 10 bases between. The CDR3 extends over 16 amino acids. CDR3 coding DNA: TGTGCCAGCAGCTTAGATCTGTGGACGTCTGGAAACACCATATATTTT. Encoded protein: CASSLDLWTSGNTIYF.

There are many counts of this clonotype. V and J are TRBV2 and TRBJ2-7, with 8 bases matching TRBD1. V shed 9 bases and J 0 bases; nucleotides not matched to a gene: 7. The CDR3 has 14 residues. The germline gives CDR1 SNHLY, CDR2 FYNNEI. CDR3 residues: CARDRGPYSYEQYF. In DNA form, the CDR3 reads TGTGCCAGAGACAGGGGACCCTACTCCTACGAGCAGTACTTC.

There are many counts of this clonotype. The chain combines TRBV28 with TRBJ1-2; D gene uncertain. V was cut by 2 bases and J by 7 bases, with 8 bases left in between. The CDR3 consists of 12 residues. Germline V gene data show CDR1 as MDHEN and CDR2 as SYDVKM. The CDR3 bases are TGTGCCAGCAGTTTAAAGGTGCGTGGCTACACCTTC. Translated, it gives CASSLKVRGYTF.